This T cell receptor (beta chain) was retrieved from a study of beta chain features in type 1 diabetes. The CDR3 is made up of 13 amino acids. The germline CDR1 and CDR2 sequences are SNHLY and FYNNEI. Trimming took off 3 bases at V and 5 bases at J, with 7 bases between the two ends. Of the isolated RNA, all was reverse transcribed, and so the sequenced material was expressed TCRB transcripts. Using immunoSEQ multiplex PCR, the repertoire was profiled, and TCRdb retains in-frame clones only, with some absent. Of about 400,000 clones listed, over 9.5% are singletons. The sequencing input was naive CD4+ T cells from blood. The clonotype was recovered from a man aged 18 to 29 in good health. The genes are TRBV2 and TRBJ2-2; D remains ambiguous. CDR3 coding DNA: TGTGCCAGCAGTGAGGGCATTACCGGGGAGCTGTTTTTT. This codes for CASSEGITGELFF.